This TCR beta chain was captured in a study of blood T cell repertoires in COVID-19. Study overall: Samples taken during acute and convalescent COVID-19 were collected in the United States, Italy and Spain. Sample material is recorded as cDNA or gDNA derived from T cells, B-cell-depleted T cells, or PBMCs.

In regard to this clone: An end of the junction differs from the germline gene, which may be a read error.

Per the study methods: From reference gene primer amplification, estimates of nucleated cell counts were derived. Sequenced by immunoSEQ multiplex PCR; TCRdb stores in-frame clones only, minus some. That table furnishes V, J and clone size, whereas the DNA furnished D and trimming. The sample carries 140,000 or so clones, around four fifths recorded once. Germline values: CDR1 SNHLY, CDR2 FYNNEI. CDR3 size: 14 residues. The chain is built from TRBV2 and TRBJ2-3, with 8 bases identical to TRBD2. This TCR was sampled from a human donor in a cohort sampled during active COVID-19. Sample: peripheral blood. CDR3: CPSTKRGGADTQYF. In nucleotides, the CDR3 is TGTCCCAGCACAAAACGGGGGGGGGCAGATACGCAGTATTTT.